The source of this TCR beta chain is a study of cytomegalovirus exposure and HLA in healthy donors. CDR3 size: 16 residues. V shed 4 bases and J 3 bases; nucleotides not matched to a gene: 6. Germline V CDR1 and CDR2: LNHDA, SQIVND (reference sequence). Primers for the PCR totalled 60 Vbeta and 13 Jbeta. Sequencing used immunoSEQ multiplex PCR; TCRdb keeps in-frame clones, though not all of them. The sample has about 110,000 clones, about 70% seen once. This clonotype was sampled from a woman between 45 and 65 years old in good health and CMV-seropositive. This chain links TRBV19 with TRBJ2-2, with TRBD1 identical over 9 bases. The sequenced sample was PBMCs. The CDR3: CASSTSGTGYTGELFF. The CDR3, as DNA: TGTGCCAGTAGTACTTCCGGGACAGGGTACACCGGGGAGCTGTTTTTT.